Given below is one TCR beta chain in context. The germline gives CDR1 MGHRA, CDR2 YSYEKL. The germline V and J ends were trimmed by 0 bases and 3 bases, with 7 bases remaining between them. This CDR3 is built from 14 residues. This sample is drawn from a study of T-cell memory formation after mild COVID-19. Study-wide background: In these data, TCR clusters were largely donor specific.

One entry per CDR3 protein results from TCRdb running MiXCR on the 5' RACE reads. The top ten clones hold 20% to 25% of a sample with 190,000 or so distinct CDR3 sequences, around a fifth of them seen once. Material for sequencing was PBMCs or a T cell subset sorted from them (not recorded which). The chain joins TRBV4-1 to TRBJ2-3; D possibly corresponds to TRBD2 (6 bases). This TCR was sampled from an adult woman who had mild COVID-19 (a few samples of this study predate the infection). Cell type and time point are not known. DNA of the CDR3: TGCGCCAGCAGCCAAGAGGGGGGAACAGATACGCAGTATTTT. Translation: CASSQEGGTDTQYF.